The next 28 T cell receptor beta chains were all read from a single sample in a study of T cell responses to AZD1222 COVID-19 vaccine. Method: immunoSEQ multiplex PCR; TCRdb's copy keeps in-frame clones and lacks some. Counted here are approximately 140,000 clones, approximately 90% occurring once; the ten biggest clones make up approximately 4%. The sample consisted of peripheral blood, taken 28 days after the second AZD1222 dose. The source of these receptors is an adult who received the AZD1222 COVID-19 vaccine.

The chain links TRBV5-4 to TRBJ2-7; 10 bases fit TRBD2. The CDR3 spans 14 residues. The J segment lost 2 bases and the V segment lost 4 bases, leaving 3 bases of the junction unmatched. The V gene's germline CDR1 is SGHNT and CDR2 YYREEE (reference sequence). CDR3 bases: TGTGCCAGCAGCACGGGACTAGCGACCTACGAGCAGTACTTC. Protein: CASSTGLATYEQYF.

CDR3 DNA sequence: TGCGCCAGCAGCGTGGGGACAGGGAGCCCTGAAGCTTTCTTT. It yields the protein CASSVGTGSPEAFF. This chain joins TRBV5-1 and TRBJ1-1; TRBD1 matches 9 bases. The CDR3 is 14 residues long. Unmatched junction bases numbered 7, after V lost 4 bases and J lost 6 bases. Germline V lookup: CDR1 SGHRS, CDR2 YFSETQ.

The chain links TRBV24-1 to TRBJ1-5; D unclear. Between the trimmed V and J ends, which lost 3 bases and 6 bases, there was a span of 8 bases. The germline V gene has CDR1 KGHDR and CDR2 SFDVKD. There are 13 residues in the CDR3. The CDR3 nucleotides read TGTGCCACCAGTGATAAATGGGGTCAGCCCCAGCATTTT. Encoded protein: CATSDKWGQPQHF.

This clone was recorded only once. This chain joins TRBV7-8 and TRBJ1-1; D is undetermined. Germline CDR1 is SGHVS and CDR2 is FQNEAQ. The V end was cut by 5 bases, the J end by 8 bases, with 12 bases between. CDR3 size: 12 residues. Here the CDR3 reads CASSPGGGEAFF. The CDR3 DNA reads TGTGCCAGCAGCCCCGGAGGCGGCGAAGCTTTCTTT.

V gene TRBV11-2 combines with J gene TRBJ1-6; the D is unclear. The CDR3 runs to 13 residues. Germline CDR1 and CDR2: SGHAT and FQNNGV. The V end lost 1 base, the J end lost 6 bases, and 4 bases lay between the germline ends. The CDR3 protein is CASSLAINSPLHF. CDR3 coding DNA: TGTGCCAGCAGCTTAGCGATTAATTCACCCCTCCACTTT.

Only a few counts were recorded for this clone. The chain has TRBV9 and TRBJ2-7, with 7 bases lining up with TRBD2. V shed 3 bases, J shed 2 bases, and the junction held 5 bases outside the gene matches. This CDR3 region has 14 residues. CDR1 is SGDLS and CDR2 is YYNGEE in the germline V gene. CDR3 nucleotides: TGTGCCAGCAGCGGGGCTAGCGGACCCTACGAGCAGTACTTC. Its translation: CASSGASGPYEQYF.

V and J are TRBV7-3 and TRBJ2-2, with D tentatively TRBD2 (7 bases). The length of the CDR3 is 16 residues. V was shortened by 4 bases and J by 2 bases, with 14 bases between the two germline ends. Germline V lookup: CDR1 SGHTA, CDR2 FQGTGA. CDR3 loop: CASSSTGGHNTGELFF. The CDR3 region has the DNA TGTGCCAGCAGCTCCACGGGGGGACATAACACCGGGGAGCTGTTTTTT.

V is TRBV7-2 and J is TRBJ2-1; perhaps TRBD1 as D (6 bases). Trimming shortened V by 5 bases and J by 6 bases, and 17 bases separated the two germline ends. Germline values: CDR1 SGHTA, CDR2 FQGNSA. This CDR3 is 15 amino acids long. CDR3 DNA: TGTGCCAGCAGCCGCACAGGGTGGAGAGGCAATGAGCAGTTCTTC. Residues: CASSRTGWRGNEQFF. Based on the CDR3 plus reference TRBV7-2 and TRBJ2-1, the full variable domain is GAGVSQSPSNKVTEKGKDVELRCDPISGHTALYWYRQSLGQGLEFLIYFQGNSAPDKSGLPSDRFSAERTGGSVSTLTIQRTQQEDSAVYLCASSRTGWRGNEQFFGPGTRLTVL.

The V call is TRBV29-1, the J call TRBJ2-1; no definite D call. The CDR3 loop spans 10 amino acids. The germline gives CDR1 SQVTM, CDR2 ANQGSEA. V gave up 3 bases and J gave up 6 bases, with 3 bases separating them. The chain's CDR3 is CSVESNEQFF. The CDR3 DNA sequence: TGCAGCGTTGAGTCCAATGAGCAGTTCTTC.

For this clone: Because the CDR3's place on the DNA is in doubt, the DNA is left out and the CDR3 is given as listed by TCRdb. The chain employs TRBV7-9 and TRBJ2-1; the D call TRBD2 from the table was never checked on the DNA. From its first to its last residue, the CDR3 has 13 amino acids. Germline CDR1 is SEHNR and CDR2 is FQNEAQ (reference sequence). CDR3 sequence: CASSILDSSEQFF.

The chain couples TRBV6-6 to TRBJ2-2; D possibly corresponds to TRBD1 (5 bases). The CDR3 consists of 13 residues. From germline, CDR1 is MNHNY and CDR2 SVGAGI (reference sequence). The V and J ends lost 0 bases and 10 bases respectively, with 9 bases between them. CDR3 loop: CASSYSKQAELFF. The CDR3 DNA reads as TGTGCCAGCAGTTACTCGAAACAGGCGGAGCTGTTTTTT.

The rearrangement joins TRBV7-7 to TRBJ2-7; perhaps TRBD1 as D (6 bases). CDR3 length: 15 amino acids. Germline loops: CDR1 SSHAT, CDR2 FNYEAQ (reference sequence). Trimming took off 0 bases at V and 8 bases at J, with 17 bases between the two ends. CDR3 loop: CASSLAGDTRGKQYF. For the CDR3, the DNA is TGTGCCAGCAGCTTAGCAGGGGACACCAGAGGAAAGCAGTACTTC.

CDR3 DNA sequence: TGTGCCAGCAGCCCGCCGGGGGGATCCGAAGCTTTCTTT. Protein sequence: CASSPPGGSEAFF. The chain has TRBV7-9 and TRBJ1-1; tentative D call: TRBD1 (5 bases). This CDR3 comprises 13 residues. The V gene's germline CDR1 is SEHNR and CDR2 FQNEAQ (reference sequence). With 5 bases removed from V and 8 bases from J, the gap between germline ends came to 15 bases. Variable domain in full (rest from reference TRBV7-9 and TRBJ1-1): DTGVSQNPRHKITKRGQNVTFRCDPISEHNRLYWYRQTLGQGPEFLTYFQNEAQLEKSRLLSDRFSAERPKGSFSTLEIQRTEQGDSAMYLCASSPPGGSEAFFGQGTRLTVV.

This chain joins TRBV23-1 and TRBJ1-4, with a possible D match to TRBD1 (6 bases). TRBV23-1 is an ORF, and what it does is uncertain. The length of the CDR3 is 16 residues. V dropped 7 bases and J dropped 0 bases, with 15 bases sitting between them. In DNA, the CDR3 is TGCGCCAGCAATAGTAGGGGGATAGCAACTAATGAAAAACTGTTTTTT. It specifies CASNSRGIATNEKLFF.

The V and J genes are TRBV11-2 and TRBJ1-1; D remains unclear. Trimming shortened V by 4 bases and J by 6 bases, and 6 bases separated the two germline ends. The CDR3 length is 11 residues. Germline CDR1 and CDR2: SGHAT and FQNNGV. The DNA for the CDR3 is TGTGCCAGCAGCTCGAGGTCTGAAGCTTTCTTT. Translation: CASSSRSEAFF.

This clone was found once. The rearrangement links TRBV27 to TRBJ2-3; weak D call: TRBD1 (5 bases). Germline CDR1 is MNHEY and CDR2 is SMNVEV (reference sequence). Trimming removed 4 bases at V and 0 bases at J, with 11 bases between. CDR3 length equals 15 residues. CDR3 sequence (DNA): TGTGCCAGCAGTTGGGGATCAGGGAGCACAGATACGCAGTATTTT. Translated: CASSWGSGSTDTQYF.

CDR3 bases: TGTGCCACCAGTGATTTCCAAGGAACCGGGGAGCTGTTTTTT. Encoded protein: CATSDFQGTGELFF. V is TRBV24-1 and J is TRBJ2-2, with D unresolved. Germline lookup yields CDR1 KGHDR and CDR2 SFDVKD. The ends were cut back, 1 base at V and 5 bases at J, with 7 bases in the middle. This CDR3 contains 14 residues.

This sequence joins TRBV20-1 and TRBJ2-5; D ambiguous. CDR1 and CDR2 (germline): DFQATT, SNEGSKA (reference sequence). V lost 3 bases to trimming and J lost 0 bases, with 8 bases between them. The CDR3 is 13 amino acids. CDR3: CSASPQNQETQYF. CDR3 bases: TGCAGTGCTAGTCCACAGAACCAAGAGACCCAGTACTTC.

The gene calls are TRBV7-8 and TRBJ1-6; D possibly corresponds to TRBD1 (6 bases). CDR3 size: 15 residues. The ends were cut back, 5 bases at V and 8 bases at J, with 16 bases in the middle. Germline V CDR1 and CDR2: SGHVS, FQNEAQ. The CDR3 region is CASSLSRGLYSPLHF. CDR3 DNA: TGTGCCAGCAGCCTCTCCCGGGGGCTATATTCACCCCTCCACTTT.

CDR3 in amino acids: CASSLTGPNYGYTF. The CDR3, as DNA: TGTGCCAGCAGTTTGACGGGACCCAACTATGGCTACACCTTC. The rearrangement links TRBV6-2 or TRBV6-3 to TRBJ1-2; D might be TRBD1 (5 bases). The ends were cut back, 4 bases at V and 2 bases at J, with 11 bases in the middle. Per the germline V gene, CDR1 is MNHEY and CDR2 is SVGEGT. The CDR3 runs to 14 residues.

V gene TRBV9 combines with J gene TRBJ1-1; 8 nucleotides align to TRBD1. This CDR3 comprises 15 residues. Germline V gene data show CDR1 as SGDLS and CDR2 as YYNGEE. V lost 2 bases, J lost 0 bases, and 3 bases stayed unmatched. CDR3 sequence (DNA): TGTGCCAGCAGCGTTACAGGGGGGATGAACACTGAAGCTTTCTTT. It translates to CASSVTGGMNTEAFF.

V is TRBV6-5 and J is TRBJ1-1; D is uncertain. The CDR3 length is 14 residues. Trimming took off 6 bases at V and 3 bases at J, with 14 bases between the two ends. CDR1 and CDR2 (germline): MNHEY, SVGAGI. CDR3 in DNA: TGTGCCAGCAGCCGCTTGGGGAGGGACACTGAAGCTTTCTTT. Its translation: CASSRLGRDTEAFF.

The J gene is TRBJ1-2, the V gene TRBV4-1; no clear D gene. Germline lookup yields CDR1 MGHRA and CDR2 YSYEKL. This CDR3 has 17 residues. V was trimmed by 1 base and J by 7 bases, leaving 22 bases between them. CDR3 residues: CASSQVNLFSGEGGYTF. The CDR3 nucleotides read TGCGCCAGCAGCCAAGTAAATCTATTCAGTGGGGAGGGTGGCTACACCTTC.

The V call is TRBV7-9, the J call TRBJ2-1; 9 bases map to TRBD1. CDR3 length equals 16 residues. Germline CDR1 reads SEHNR; CDR2 reads FQNEAQ (reference sequence). J gave up 9 bases and V 4 bases, and 13 bases lay outside the gene matches. The CDR3 is CASSSRNRGPVVEQFF. The CDR3 nucleotides are TGTGCCAGCAGCTCGCGAAACAGGGGGCCGGTGGTTGAGCAGTTCTTC.

The V call is TRBV9, the J call TRBJ2-1, with D perhaps TRBD2 (5 bases). V gave up 3 bases and J gave up 0 bases, with 10 bases separating them. Germline-derived CDR1 and CDR2 are SGDLS and YYNGEE. This CDR3 is built from 15 residues. CDR3 bases: TGTGCCAGCAGCGGAGGGTCCGTCTCCTACAATGAGCAGTTCTTC. Translating it yields CASSGGSVSYNEQFF.

This chain links TRBV19 with TRBJ1-1; tentatively, D is TRBD1 (5 bases). Trimming took 7 bases from V and 5 from J, leaving 20 bases between them. This CDR3 is built from 15 residues. CDR1 is LNHDA, CDR2 SQIVND, per germline (reference sequence). CDR3 DNA sequence: TGTGCCAGTACCCTCAAGGGGAGGGGAGGTACTGAAGCTTTCTTT. It yields the protein CASTLKGRGGTEAFF.

The CDR3 DNA follows: TGTGCCAGCAGTAACCCCCCCGGGAAGTTAAATGAGCAGTTCTTC. Translating gives CASSNPPGKLNEQFF. The gene calls are TRBV6-5 and TRBJ2-1, with D perhaps TRBD2 (5 bases). Germline V lookup: CDR1 MNHEY, CDR2 SVGAGI. CDR3 length: 15 amino acids. Trimming removed 5 bases from V and 7 bases from J, with 18 bases in between.

The rearrangement uses TRBV19 and TRBJ2-5, with 10 bases lining up with TRBD2. Germline loops: CDR1 LNHDA, CDR2 SQIVND (reference sequence). This CDR3 comprises 14 residues. V gave up 3 bases and J gave up 4 bases; unmatched junction bases: 2. CDR3 in DNA: TGTGCCAGTAGTATGAGACTAGCGGGAGAGACCCAGTACTTC. This translates into CASSMRLAGETQYF.